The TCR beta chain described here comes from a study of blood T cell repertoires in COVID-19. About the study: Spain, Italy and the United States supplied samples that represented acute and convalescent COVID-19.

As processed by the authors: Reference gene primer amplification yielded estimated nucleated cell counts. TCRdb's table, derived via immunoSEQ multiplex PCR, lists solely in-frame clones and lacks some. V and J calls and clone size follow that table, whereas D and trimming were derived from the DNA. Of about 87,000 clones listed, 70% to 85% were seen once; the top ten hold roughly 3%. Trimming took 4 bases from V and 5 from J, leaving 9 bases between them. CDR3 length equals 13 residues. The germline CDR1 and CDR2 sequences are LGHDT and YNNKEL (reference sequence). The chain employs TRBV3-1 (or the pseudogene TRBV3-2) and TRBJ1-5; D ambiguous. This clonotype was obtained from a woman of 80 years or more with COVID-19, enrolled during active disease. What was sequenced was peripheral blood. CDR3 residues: CASSLRLDQPQHF. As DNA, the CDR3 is TGTGCCAGCAGCCTCAGACTGGATCAGCCCCAGCATTTT.